One sample yielded the 3 T cell receptor beta chains listed below, sequenced in a study of blood T cells in healthy people across ages. A J-beta primer mix and a sample-barcoded 5' primer were used in a second PCR of roughly 7 to 12 cycles. TCRdb reanalysed the 5' RACE reads using MiXCR and keeps one entry per CDR3 protein. The data hold roughly 800,000 distinct CDR3 sequences, with roughly 60% observed a single time. Sequencing was performed on blood. All receptors come from a man younger than 40 in good health.

This clonotype was observed many times. The rearrangement joins TRBV7-2 to TRBJ2-7, with a possible D match to TRBD2 (5 bases). The CDR3 length is 13 residues. The ends were cut back, 0 bases at V and 5 bases at J, with 8 bases in the middle. Germline V CDR1 and CDR2: SGHTA, FQGNSA. DNA for the CDR3: TGTGCCAGCAGCTTAGCGGGAGTTAACGAGCAGTACTTC. Translating it yields CASSLAGVNEQYF.

The rearrangement links TRBV5-8 to TRBJ2-1; 7 bases align to TRBD2. V gave up 6 bases and J gave up 7 bases; unmatched junction bases: 22. The CDR3 is made up of 18 amino acids. Germline V CDR1 and CDR2: SGHTS, YDEGEE. CDR3 bases: TGTGCCAGCACTAGGATCTACGGGGCGCGGGAGCTGGGGAATGAGCAGTTCTTC. This sequence encodes CASTRIYGARELGNEQFF.

This clonotype has a single count. This chain uses TRBV7-9 with TRBJ2-1; 11 bases are a match to TRBD2. The CDR3 contains 16 residues. Per the germline V gene, CDR1 is SEHNR and CDR2 is FQNEAQ (reference sequence). Germline trimming cut 1 base from V and 4 bases from J; bases unmatched to any gene: 3. The CDR3 DNA reads TGTGCCAGCAGCTTAGGACTAGCGGGGACTTACAATGAGCAGTTCTTC. Translation gives CASSLGLAGTYNEQFF.